This T cell receptor beta chain was sequenced for a study of shared clonotypes between healthy human individuals. Findings of the study overall: With four donors compared, around 5.4% of naive CD4 clonotypes were shared. Among donors, clonotype sharing was expected to be affected by sequencing depth.

Only CD45RO-negative cells positively selected for CCR7 counted as naive CD8 cells, so terminally differentiated effector memory CD45RA+ cells were excluded. Libraries were prepared by immunoSEQ multiplex PCR; TCRdb keeps only in-frame clonotypes and omits some of them. The profile shows roughly 2 million clones, about 95% of them singletons. Notes on this clone: Its antigen is currently unknown.

J lost 6 bases, V lost 7 bases, and 10 bases had no gene match. The CDR3 is made up of 17 amino acids. The germline gives CDR1 LNHDA, CDR2 SQIVND (reference sequence). This receptor was identified in a young man in good health. The V and J genes are TRBV19 and TRBJ2-1; 15 nucleotides line up with TRBD2. Sample: naive CD8+ T cells sorted from blood. As DNA, the CDR3 is TGTGCCAGTAACCCCTATGGGACTAGCGGGAGGTTCAATGAGCAGTTCTTC. Translation gives CASNPYGTSGRFNEQFF.